This T cell receptor (beta chain) was retrieved from a study of shared clonotypes between healthy human individuals. Study as a whole: Each donor contributed plates that comprised three CD4 naive, three CD4 memory, two CD8 naive and one CD8 memory.

Comments on this clone: The same CDR3 also results from other DNA sequences found in this sample.

Per the germline V gene, CDR1 is SGHTA and CDR2 is FQGNSA. Trimming shortened V by 2 bases and J by 0 bases, and 4 bases separated the two germline ends. CDR3 length: 14 residues. This table comes from immunoSEQ multiplex PCR, and its TCRdb copy is limited to in-frame clones, with some not included. The sample holds 2 million to 3 million clones, 80% to 95% seen once. This receptor was identified in a man younger than 30 in good health. Some clones in this sample may be carry-over from other donors' samples. The chain employs TRBV7-2 and TRBJ2-2; no firm D call. Sequenced sample: naive CD4+ T cells from PBMCs. Subset reported: CD45RA+ positively selected. The CDR3 loop reads CASSLFSNTGELFF. The CDR3, as DNA: TGTGCCAGCAGCTTATTTTCGAACACCGGGGAGCTGTTTTTT.